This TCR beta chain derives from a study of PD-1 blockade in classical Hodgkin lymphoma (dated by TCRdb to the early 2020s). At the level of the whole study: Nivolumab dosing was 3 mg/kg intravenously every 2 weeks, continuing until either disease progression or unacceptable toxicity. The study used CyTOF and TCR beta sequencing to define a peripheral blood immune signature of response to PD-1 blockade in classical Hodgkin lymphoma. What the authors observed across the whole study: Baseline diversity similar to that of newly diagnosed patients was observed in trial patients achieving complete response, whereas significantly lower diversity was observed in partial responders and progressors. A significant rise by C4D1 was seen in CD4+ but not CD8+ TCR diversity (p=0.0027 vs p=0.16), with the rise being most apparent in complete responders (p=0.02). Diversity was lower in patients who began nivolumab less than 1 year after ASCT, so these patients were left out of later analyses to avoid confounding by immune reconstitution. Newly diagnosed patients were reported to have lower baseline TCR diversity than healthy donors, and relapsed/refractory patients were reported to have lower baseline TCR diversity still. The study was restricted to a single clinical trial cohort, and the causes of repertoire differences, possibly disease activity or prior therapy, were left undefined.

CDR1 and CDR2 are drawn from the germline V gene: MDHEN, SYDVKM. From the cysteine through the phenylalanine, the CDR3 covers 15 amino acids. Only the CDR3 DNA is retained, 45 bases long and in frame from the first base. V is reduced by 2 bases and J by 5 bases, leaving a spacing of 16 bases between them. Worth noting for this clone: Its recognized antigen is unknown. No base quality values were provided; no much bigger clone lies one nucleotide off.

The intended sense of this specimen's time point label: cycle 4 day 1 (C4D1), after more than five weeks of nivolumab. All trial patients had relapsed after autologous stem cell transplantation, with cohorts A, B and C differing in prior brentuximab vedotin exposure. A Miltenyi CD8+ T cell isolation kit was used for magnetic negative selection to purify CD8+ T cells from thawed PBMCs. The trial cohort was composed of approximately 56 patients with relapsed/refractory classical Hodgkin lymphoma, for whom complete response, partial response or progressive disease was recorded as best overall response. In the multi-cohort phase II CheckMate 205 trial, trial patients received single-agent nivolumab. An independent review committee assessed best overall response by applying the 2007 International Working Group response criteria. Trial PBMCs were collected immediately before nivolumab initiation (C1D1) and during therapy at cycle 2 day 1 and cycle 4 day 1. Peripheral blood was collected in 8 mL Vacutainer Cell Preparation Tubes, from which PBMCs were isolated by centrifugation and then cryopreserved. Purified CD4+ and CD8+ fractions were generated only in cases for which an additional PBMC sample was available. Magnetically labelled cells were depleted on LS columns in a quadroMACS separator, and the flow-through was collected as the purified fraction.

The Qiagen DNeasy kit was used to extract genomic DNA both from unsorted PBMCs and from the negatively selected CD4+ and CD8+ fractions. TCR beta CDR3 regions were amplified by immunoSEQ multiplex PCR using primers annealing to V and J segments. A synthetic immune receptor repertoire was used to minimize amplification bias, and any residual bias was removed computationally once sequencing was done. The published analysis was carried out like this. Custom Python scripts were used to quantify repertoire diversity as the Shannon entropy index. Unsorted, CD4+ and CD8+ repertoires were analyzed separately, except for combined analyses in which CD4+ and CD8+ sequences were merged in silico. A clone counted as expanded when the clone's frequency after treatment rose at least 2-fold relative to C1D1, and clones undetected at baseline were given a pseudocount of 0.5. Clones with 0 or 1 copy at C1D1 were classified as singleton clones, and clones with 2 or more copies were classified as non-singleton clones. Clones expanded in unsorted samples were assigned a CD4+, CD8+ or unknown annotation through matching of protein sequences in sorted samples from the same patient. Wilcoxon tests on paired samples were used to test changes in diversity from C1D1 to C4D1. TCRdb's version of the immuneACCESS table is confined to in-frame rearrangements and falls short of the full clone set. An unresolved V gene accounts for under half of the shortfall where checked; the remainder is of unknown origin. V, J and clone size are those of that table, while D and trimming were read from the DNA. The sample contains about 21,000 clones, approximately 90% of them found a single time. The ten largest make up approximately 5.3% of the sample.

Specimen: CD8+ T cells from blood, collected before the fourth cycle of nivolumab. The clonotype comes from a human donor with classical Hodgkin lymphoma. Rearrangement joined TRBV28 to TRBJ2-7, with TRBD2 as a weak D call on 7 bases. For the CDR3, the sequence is CASSLTRGGANEQYF. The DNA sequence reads TGTGCCAGCAGTTTAACCCGTGGGGGGGCCAACGAGCAGTACTTC.